The 11 T cell receptor beta chains below all came from one sample that was sequenced in a study of breast tumors, draining lymph nodes, adjacent tissues. One entry per CDR3 protein, called by TCRdb with MiXCR from the multiplex PCR reads. The repertoire includes some 150,000 distinct CDR3 sequences, around 20% of them detected once, and 2.5% to 3% sits in the top ten. Breast cancer patients provided tissue from their axillary draining lymph nodes. Material for sequencing was axillary lymph node tissue. The source of these receptors is a female donor with breast cancer. Some clones in this sample may be carry-over from other donors' samples.

A note on this clonotype: This likely comes from a read error, as the CDR3 has no conserved phenylalanine or tryptophan at its end. The chain carries TRBV20-1 and TRBJ2-5; D not certain. Germline lookup yields CDR1 DFQATT and CDR2 SNEGSKA (reference sequence). V lost 2 bases, J lost 2 bases, and 9 bases lay in between. The length of the CDR3 is 13 residues. The CDR3 spells CSARPPPQETQYY. The CDR3 DNA reads as TGCAGTGCTAGACCCCCTCCACAAGAGACCCAGTACTAC.

This clonotype was observed many times. V and J are TRBV28 and TRBJ2-5; D is unresolved. CDR3 length: 12 residues. CDR1 MDHEN and CDR2 SYDVKM come from the germline V gene. V dropped 2 bases and J dropped 7 bases, with 8 bases sitting between them. DNA of the CDR3: TGTGCCAGCAGTTTAGTGGGTGCGACCCAGTACTTC. It encodes CASSLVGATQYF.

This clonotype was found once. Being one base from a much bigger clone, this may be a read error. In nucleotides, the CDR3 is TGTGCCAGCAGTTTAGCAGGGGGCGCTGCTGGGGAGCTGTTTTTT. It specifies CASSLAGGAAGELFF. The chain joins TRBV12-3 or TRBV12-4 to TRBJ2-2; 7 bases align to TRBD1. This CDR3 region has 15 residues. The J segment lost 8 bases and the V segment lost 0 bases, leaving 6 bases of the junction unmatched.

With regard to this clonotype: A much more abundant neighbour one base away suggests this may be a read error. No conserved phenylalanine or tryptophan is present at the end of the CDR3, so a read error is the likely explanation. J is TRBJ2-1 and V is TRBV20-1; 7 bases match TRBD2. Trimming cost V 0 bases and J 4 bases; bases outside gene matches: 6. The CDR3 sequence is 15 residues long. CDR1 and CDR2 (germline): DFQATT, SNEGSKA (reference sequence). This CDR3 reads CSARDLGRRYNEQFL. In DNA, the CDR3 is TGCAGTGCTAGAGATCTCGGGAGGAGATACAATGAGCAGTTCCTC.

The chain links TRBV5-6 to TRBJ1-4; TRBD1 might be the D (5 bases). This CDR3 is built from 15 residues. Germline lookup yields CDR1 SGHDT and CDR2 YYEEEE. Trimming took 0 bases from V and 4 from J, leaving 10 bases between them. The CDR3: CASSLGGDGNEKLFF. CDR3 sequence (DNA): TGTGCCAGCAGCTTGGGAGGGGATGGTAATGAAAAACTGTTTTTT.

In this sample, this clonotype turned up many times. The genes are TRBV29-1 and TRBJ2-7; 11 bases line up with TRBD2. CDR3 length equals 14 residues. The trim removed 0 bases at V and 6 bases at J, leaving 4 bases unmatched. Germline CDR1 and CDR2: SQVTM and ANQGSEA. The CDR3 region has the DNA TGCAGCGTTGAAGATCGGCTAGCGGGAGGCGAGCAGTACTTC. Translation gives CSVEDRLAGGEQYF.

This clonotype was seen repeatedly, ten times or more. The rearrangement joins TRBV4-3 to TRBJ2-7; TRBD2 matches 10 bases. Germline lookup yields CDR1 LGHNA and CDR2 YSLEER. The V segment lost 3 bases and the J segment 6 bases; nucleotides outside the gene matches: 8. CDR3 length: 15 residues. CDR3 DNA sequence: TGCGCCAGCAGCCACACCGCTAGCGGGAGTGCCGAGCAGTACTTC. It is translated as CASSHTASGSAEQYF.

This clonotype was detected many times. V is TRBV5-6 and J is TRBJ2-7; 7 bases agree with TRBD1. The junction had 2 bases not matched to a gene; V was cut back by 2 bases and J by 0 bases. From germline, CDR1 is SGHDT and CDR2 YYEEEE. The CDR3 extends over 14 amino acids. The CDR3 DNA reads as TGTGCCAGCAGCTTAGACAGGGTCTCCTACGAGCAGTACTTC. It encodes CASSLDRVSYEQYF.

To note about this clonotype: Since a much larger clone is just one base distant, this may be a read error. V usage is TRBV5-4 and J usage is TRBJ2-1, with TRBD2 identical over 10 bases. Germline V lookup: CDR1 SGHNT, CDR2 YYREEE (reference sequence). The CDR3 covers 15 residues. The CDR3: CGSSPLAGDYNEQFF. The CDR3 DNA is TGTGGCAGCAGCCCCCTAGCGGGAGACTACAATGAGCAGTTCTTC.

This clonotype occurred many times. The chain couples TRBV4-1 to TRBJ2-5, with 12 bases matching TRBD2. Per the germline V gene, CDR1 is MGHRA and CDR2 is YSYEKL. The V and J ends lost 1 base and 5 bases, in that order; junction bases with no gene match: 2. The CDR3 covers 15 residues. CDR3 in amino acids: CASSQGLAGEETQYF. In nucleotides, the CDR3 is TGCGCCAGCAGCCAAGGACTAGCGGGAGAGGAGACCCAGTACTTC.

This clonotype showed up many times. The J gene is TRBJ2-3, the V gene TRBV13; D remains unclear. CDR3 length: 16 residues. Trimming shortened V by 2 bases and J by 0 bases, and 12 bases separated the two germline ends. Germline CDR1 is PRHDT and CDR2 is FYEKMQ (reference sequence). The CDR3 region is CASSLNAGMSTDTQYF. CDR3 nucleotides: TGTGCCAGCAGCTTAAATGCTGGGATGAGCACAGATACGCAGTATTTT.